The clone carrying this T cell receptor (beta chain) has just a few counts. The entry originates in a study of beta chain features in type 1 diabetes. Reverse transcribing all isolated RNA meant expressed TCRB transcripts were sequenced. Libraries were prepared by immunoSEQ multiplex PCR; TCRdb keeps only in-frame clonotypes and omits some of them. The sample holds around 290,000 clones, approximately 8.1% seen once. CDR3 size: 17 residues. CDR1 and CDR2 (germline): SGDLS, YYNGEE. Trimming at V came to 1 base and at J to 5 bases, leaving 12 bases not matched to a gene. Sequenced material: central memory CD4+ T cells from blood. V gene TRBV9 combines with J gene TRBJ2-3, with 8 bases fitting TRBD2. The sequence was collected from a woman younger than 35 in good health. The CDR3 DNA reads as TGTGCCAGCAGCGTAACCCCTGGCGGGGGGCATGGAGATACGCAGTATTTT. It is translated as CASSVTPGGGHGDTQYF.